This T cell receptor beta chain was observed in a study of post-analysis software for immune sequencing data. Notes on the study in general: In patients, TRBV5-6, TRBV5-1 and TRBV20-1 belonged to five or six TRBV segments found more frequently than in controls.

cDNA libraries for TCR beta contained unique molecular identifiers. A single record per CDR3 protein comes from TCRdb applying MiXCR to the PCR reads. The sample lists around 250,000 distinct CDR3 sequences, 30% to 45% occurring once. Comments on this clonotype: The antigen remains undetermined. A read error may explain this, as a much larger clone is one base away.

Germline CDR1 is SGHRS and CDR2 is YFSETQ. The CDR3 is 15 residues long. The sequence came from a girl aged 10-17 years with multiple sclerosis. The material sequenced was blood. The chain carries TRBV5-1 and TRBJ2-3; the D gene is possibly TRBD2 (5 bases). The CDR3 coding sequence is TGCGCCAGCGGCTTGGCCTACGGGGGCACAGATACGCAGTATTTT. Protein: CASGLAYGGTDTQYF.